The source of this TCR beta chain is a study of control samples from healthy donors and cancer patients. Repertoires were generated with immunoSEQ multiplex PCR, while TCRdb's copy carries only in-frame clones and drops some. This table holds about 57,000 clones, 80% to 95% found once. Germline CDR1 is LNHDA and CDR2 is SQIVND (reference sequence). Trimming left V 3 bases short and J 4 bases short, with 9 bases between. There are 13 residues in the CDR3. The chain uses TRBV19 and TRBJ2-5; D is possibly TRBD2 (6 bases). The clonotype comes from a man aged 25-45 years with colorectal cancer. The sequencing input was PBMCs. CDR3 in amino acids: CASSMGGGETQYF. The CDR3 DNA sequence: TGTGCCAGTAGTATGGGAGGCGGAGAGACCCAGTACTTC.